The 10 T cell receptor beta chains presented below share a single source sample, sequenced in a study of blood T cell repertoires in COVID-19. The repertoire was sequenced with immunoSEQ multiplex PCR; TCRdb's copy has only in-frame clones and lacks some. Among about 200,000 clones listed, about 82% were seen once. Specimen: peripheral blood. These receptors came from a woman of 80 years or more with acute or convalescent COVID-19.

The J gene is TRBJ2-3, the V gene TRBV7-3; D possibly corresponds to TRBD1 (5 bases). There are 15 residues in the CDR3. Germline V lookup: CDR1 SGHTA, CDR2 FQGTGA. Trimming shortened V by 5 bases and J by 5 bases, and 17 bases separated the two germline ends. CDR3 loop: CASSLRAGSGDTQYF. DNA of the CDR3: TGTGCCAGCAGCCTCAGGGCAGGGTCAGGAGATACGCAGTATTTT. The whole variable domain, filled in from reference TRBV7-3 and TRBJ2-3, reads GAGVSQTPSNKVTEKGKYVELRCDPISGHTALYWYRQSLGQGPEFLIYFQGTGAADDSGLPNDRFFAVRPEGSVSTLKIQRTERGDSAVYLCASSLRAGSGDTQYFGPGTRLTVL.

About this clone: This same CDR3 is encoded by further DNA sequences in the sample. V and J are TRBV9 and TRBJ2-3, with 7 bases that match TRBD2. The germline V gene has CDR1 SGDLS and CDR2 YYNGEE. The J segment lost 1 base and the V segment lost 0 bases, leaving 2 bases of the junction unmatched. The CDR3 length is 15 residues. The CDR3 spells CASSVGAGRTDTQYF. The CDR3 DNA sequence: TGTGCCAGCAGCGTAGGAGCGGGGCGCACAGATACGCAGTATTTT.

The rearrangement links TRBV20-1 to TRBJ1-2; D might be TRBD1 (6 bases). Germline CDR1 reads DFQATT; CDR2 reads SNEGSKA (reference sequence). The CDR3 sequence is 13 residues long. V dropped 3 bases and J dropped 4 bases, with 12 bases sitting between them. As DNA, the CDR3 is TGCAGTGCTAGTTCTGACAGGAGCTATGGCTACACCTTC. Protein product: CSASSDRSYGYTF.

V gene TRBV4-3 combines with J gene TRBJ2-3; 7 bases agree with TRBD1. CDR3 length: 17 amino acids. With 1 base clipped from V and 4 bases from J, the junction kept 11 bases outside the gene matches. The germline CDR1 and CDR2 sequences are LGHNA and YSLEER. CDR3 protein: CASSQGLQLGGADTQYF. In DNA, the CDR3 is TGCGCCAGCAGCCAAGGGCTCCAATTAGGGGGCGCAGATACGCAGTATTTT.

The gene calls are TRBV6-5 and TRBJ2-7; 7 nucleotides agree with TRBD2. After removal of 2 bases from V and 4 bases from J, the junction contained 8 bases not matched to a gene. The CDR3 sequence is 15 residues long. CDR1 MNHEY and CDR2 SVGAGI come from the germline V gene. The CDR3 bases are TGTGCCAGCAGTTACGTCGGGGGGTCGGGATACGAGCAGTACTTC. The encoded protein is CASSYVGGSGYEQYF.

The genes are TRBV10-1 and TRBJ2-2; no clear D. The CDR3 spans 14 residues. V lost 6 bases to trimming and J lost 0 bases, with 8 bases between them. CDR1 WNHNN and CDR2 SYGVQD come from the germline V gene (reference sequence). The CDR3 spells CASSPFANTGELFF. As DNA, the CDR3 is TGCGCCAGCAGCCCTTTCGCGAACACCGGGGAGCTGTTTTTT.

CDR3 residues: CASSLVQGDTQYF. For the CDR3, the DNA is TGTGCCAGCAGCCTCGTACAGGGGGATACGCAGTATTTT. This rearrangement joins TRBV12-3 or TRBV12-4 to TRBJ2-3, with TRBD1 identical over 7 bases. V lost 6 bases and J lost 6; bases outside the gene matches: 6. This CDR3 is 13 amino acids long.

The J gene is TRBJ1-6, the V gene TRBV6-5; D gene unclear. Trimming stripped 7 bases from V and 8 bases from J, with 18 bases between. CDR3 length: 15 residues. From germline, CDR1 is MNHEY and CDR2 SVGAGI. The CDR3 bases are TGTGCCAGCACCCGGTTTTTCTCCCAAGATTCACCCCTCCACTTT. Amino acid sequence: CASTRFFSQDSPLHF.

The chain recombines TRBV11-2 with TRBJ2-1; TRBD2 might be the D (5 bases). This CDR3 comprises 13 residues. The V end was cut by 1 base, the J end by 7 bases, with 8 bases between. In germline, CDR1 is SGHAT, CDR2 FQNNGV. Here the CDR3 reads CASSLASGNEQFF. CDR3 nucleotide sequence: TGTGCCAGCAGCTTAGCCAGCGGAAATGAGCAGTTCTTC.

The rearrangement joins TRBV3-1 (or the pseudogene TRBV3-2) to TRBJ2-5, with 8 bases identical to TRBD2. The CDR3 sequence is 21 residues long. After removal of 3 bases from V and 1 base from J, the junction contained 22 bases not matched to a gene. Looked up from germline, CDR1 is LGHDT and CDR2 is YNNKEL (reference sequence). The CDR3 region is CASSQDFDSGAQLALQETQYF. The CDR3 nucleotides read TGTGCCAGCAGCCAGGACTTTGATAGCGGGGCCCAACTAGCCCTCCAAGAGACCCAGTACTTC.